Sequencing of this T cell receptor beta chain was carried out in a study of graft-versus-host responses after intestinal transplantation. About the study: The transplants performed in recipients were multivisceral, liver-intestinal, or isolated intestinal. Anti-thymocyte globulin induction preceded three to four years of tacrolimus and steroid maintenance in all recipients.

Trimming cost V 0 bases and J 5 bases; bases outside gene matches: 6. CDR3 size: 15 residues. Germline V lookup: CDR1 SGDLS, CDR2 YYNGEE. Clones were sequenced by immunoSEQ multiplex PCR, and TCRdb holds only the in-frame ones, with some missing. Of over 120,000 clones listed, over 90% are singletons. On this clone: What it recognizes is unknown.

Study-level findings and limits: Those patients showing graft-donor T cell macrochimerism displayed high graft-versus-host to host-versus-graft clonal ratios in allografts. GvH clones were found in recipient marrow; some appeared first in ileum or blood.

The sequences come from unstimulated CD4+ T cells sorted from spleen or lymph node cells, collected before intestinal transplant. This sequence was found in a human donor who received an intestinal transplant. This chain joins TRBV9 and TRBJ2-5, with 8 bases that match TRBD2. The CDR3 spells CASSVDVGRGETQYF. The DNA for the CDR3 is TGTGCCAGCAGCGTAGATGTCGGGAGGGGGGAGACCCAGTACTTC.